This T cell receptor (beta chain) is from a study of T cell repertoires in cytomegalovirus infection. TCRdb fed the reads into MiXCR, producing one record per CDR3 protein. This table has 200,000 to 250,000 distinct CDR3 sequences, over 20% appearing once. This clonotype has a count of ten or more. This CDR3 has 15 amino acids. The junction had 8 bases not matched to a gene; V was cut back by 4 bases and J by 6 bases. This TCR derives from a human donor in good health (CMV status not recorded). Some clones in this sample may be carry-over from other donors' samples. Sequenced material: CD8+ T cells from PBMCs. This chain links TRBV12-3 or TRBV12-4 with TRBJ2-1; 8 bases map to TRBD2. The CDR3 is CASSSPGLGPNEQFF. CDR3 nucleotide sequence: TGTGCCAGCAGTTCACCGGGACTAGGGCCCAATGAGCAGTTCTTC.